This entry concerns a single T cell receptor beta chain. The entry originates in a study of blood T cell repertoires in COVID-19. At the level of the study: Samples of COVID-19 (acute and convalescent) were obtained from the United States, Italy and Spain. The cDNA or gDNA used as material had been derived from T cells, B-cell-depleted T cells, or PBMCs.

CDR3 size: 11 residues. Germline loops: CDR1 DFQATT, CDR2 SNEGSKA (reference sequence). Original analysis: Estimation of nucleated cell counts relied on the amplification of reference gene primers. Using immunoSEQ multiplex PCR, the repertoire was profiled, and TCRdb retains in-frame clones only, with some absent. V, J and clone size are taken as reported in that table, and D and trimming were inferred from the DNA itself. The table has a few hundred thousand clones, approximately 88% seen once; the top ten hold about 5%. This study enrolled people aged about 18 to 90 from roughly 22 US geographic areas.

The rearrangement joins TRBV20-1 to TRBJ1-2; a possible D gene is TRBD1 (6 bases). The origin of this receptor is a young man who had recovered from COVID-19. The sample taken for sequencing was PBMCs or T cells enriched from blood (not recorded which). CDR3 protein: CTPDRDYGYTF. CDR3 sequence (DNA): TGCACCCCGGACAGAGACTATGGCTACACCTTC.